These 7 T cell receptor beta chains share one sample of origin, sequenced in a study of T-cell memory formation after mild COVID-19. TCRdb reprocessed the 5' RACE reads with MiXCR, giving one entry per CDR3 protein. The table records 140,000 to 150,000 distinct CDR3 sequences, over 6% of them present only once. Sequencing used PBMCs or a T cell subset sorted from them (not recorded which). These receptors were collected from an adult woman who had mild COVID-19 (a few samples of this study predate the infection). Cell type and time point are not known.

The chain joins TRBV6-1 to TRBJ1-1; TRBD1 might be the D (5 bases). The V gene lost 2 bases and the J gene lost 5 bases, with 12 bases spanning the gap. The length of the CDR3 is 14 residues. CDR1 MNHNS and CDR2 SASEGT come from the germline V gene. The CDR3 spells CASSELGGRTEAFF. The CDR3 region has the DNA TGTGCCAGCAGTGAATTGGGGGGGAGGACTGAAGCTTTCTTT.

The chain combines TRBV11-2 with TRBJ2-3; TRBD1 agrees at 7 bases. Germline V gene sequence: CDR1 SGHAT, CDR2 FQNNGV. This CDR3 contains 16 residues. J lost 0 bases, V lost 3 bases, and 6 bases had no gene match. The CDR3 spells CASSFSGTASTDTQYF. The DNA of the CDR3 is TGTGCCAGCAGCTTCTCCGGGACAGCTAGCACAGATACGCAGTATTTT.

This clonotype was detected a few times. This chain links TRBV7-7 with TRBJ2-5, with D maybe TRBD2 (5 bases). CDR1 and CDR2 (germline): SSHAT, FNYEAQ (reference sequence). The CDR3 has 14 amino acids. The V gene lost 3 bases and the J gene lost 4 bases, with 12 bases spanning the gap. As DNA, the CDR3 is TGTGCCAGCAGCTTCCGGGGTCAAGGAGAGACCCAGTACTTC. Residues: CASSFRGQGETQYF.

This clonotype has ten or more counts. The J gene is TRBJ2-2, the V gene TRBV5-1; 7 nucleotides align to TRBD1. The CDR3 runs 13 residues. CDR1 and CDR2 from the germline V gene are SGHRS and YFSETQ. After removal of 4 bases from V and 5 bases from J, the junction contained 2 bases not matched to a gene. The CDR3 sequence: CASSRDSTGELFF. CDR3 DNA: TGCGCCAGCAGCCGGGACAGTACCGGGGAGCTGTTTTTT.

This clonotype was seen repeatedly, ten times or more. The CDR3 reads CASSLAGPGVGEKLFF. CDR3 coding DNA: TGTGCCAGCAGCTTAGCTGGGCCAGGGGTAGGGGAAAAACTGTTTTTT. The genes are TRBV7-8 and TRBJ1-4, with TRBD1 as a possible D gene (6 bases). This CDR3 is built from 16 residues. CDR1 and CDR2 (germline): SGHVS, FQNEAQ. V was cut by 0 bases and J by 8 bases, with 16 bases left in between.

This clonotype was seen many times. The rearrangement uses TRBV11-3 and TRBJ2-7; 7 bases line up with TRBD2. V was pared by 5 bases and J by 7 bases, with 14 bases of the junction left unmatched. Germline V lookup: CDR1 SGHNT, CDR2 YENEEA. The CDR3 loop spans 15 amino acids. The CDR3 region is CASSMSGTILREQYF. The CDR3 region has the DNA TGTGCCAGCAGCATGTCCGGGACTATCCTTAGGGAGCAGTACTTC. The variable domain in full, with the rest retrieved from reference TRBV11-3 and TRBJ2-7, is EAGVVQSPRYKIIEKKQPVAFWCNPISGHNTLYWYLQNLGQGPELLIRYENEEAVDDSQLPKDRFSAERLKGVDSTLKIQPAELGDSAVYLCASSMSGTILREQYFGPGTRLTVT.

This clonotype was seen repeatedly, ten times or more. The chain is built from TRBV20-1 and TRBJ1-2; a possible D gene is TRBD1 (6 bases). The CDR3 extends over 15 amino acids. V lost 1 base, J lost 2 bases, and 14 bases lay in between. Germline CDR1 and CDR2: DFQATT and SNEGSKA (reference sequence). The CDR3 nucleotides are TGCAGTGCTAGAGTTGAAGGACAGCCGAACTATGGCTACACCTTC. Protein: CSARVEGQPNYGYTF.